The entry below gives a single TCR beta chain sequence along with its context. As yet, its antigen is unknown. This entry belongs to a study of post-analysis software for immune sequencing data. Unique molecular identifiers were present in the TCR beta cDNA libraries. MiXCR, applied by TCRdb to the PCR reads, yields one record per CDR3 protein. This sample yields some 890,000 distinct CDR3 sequences, of which roughly 58% are seen a single time; approximately 4.3% belongs to the top ten. Study-wide results and caveats: Relative to controls, patients with multiple sclerosis showed significantly lower normalized Chao1 diversity.

This clonotype originated in a girl aged 10 to 17 with multiple sclerosis. Sequences were obtained from blood.

The CDR3 DNA sequence: TGTGCCAGCACCACGGGGACTAGCGTGTACAATGAGCAGTTCTTC. Translation: CASTTGTSVYNEQFF. This sequence joins TRBV7-2 and TRBJ2-1; 10 nucleotides match TRBD2. This CDR3 has 15 amino acids. The trim removed 7 bases at V and 4 bases at J, leaving 7 bases unmatched. Germline CDR1 is SGHTA and CDR2 is FQGNSA. Variable domain in full (rest from reference TRBV7-2 and TRBJ2-1): GAGVSQSPSNKVTEKGKDVELRCDPISGHTALYWYRQSLGQGLEFLIYFQGNSAPDKSGLPSDRFSAERTGGSVSTLTIQRTQQEDSAVYLCASTTGTSVYNEQFFGPGTRLTVL.